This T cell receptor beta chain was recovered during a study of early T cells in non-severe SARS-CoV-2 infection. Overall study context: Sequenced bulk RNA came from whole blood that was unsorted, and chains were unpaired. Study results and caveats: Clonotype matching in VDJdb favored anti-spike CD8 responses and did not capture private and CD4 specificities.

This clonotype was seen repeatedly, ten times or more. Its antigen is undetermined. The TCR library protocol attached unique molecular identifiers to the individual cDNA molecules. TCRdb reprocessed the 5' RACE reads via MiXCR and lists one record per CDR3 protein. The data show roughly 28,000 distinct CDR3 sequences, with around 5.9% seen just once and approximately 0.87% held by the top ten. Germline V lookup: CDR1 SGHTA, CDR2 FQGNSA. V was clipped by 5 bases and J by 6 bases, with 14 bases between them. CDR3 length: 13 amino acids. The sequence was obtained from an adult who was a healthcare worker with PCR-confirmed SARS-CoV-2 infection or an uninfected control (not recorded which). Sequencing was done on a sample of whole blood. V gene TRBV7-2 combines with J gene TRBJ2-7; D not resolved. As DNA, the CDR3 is TGTGCCAGCAGCCCCCGCAGCCTTATCGAGCAGTACTTC. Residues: CASSPRSLIEQYF.